The clone carrying this T cell receptor (beta chain) has a count of ten or more. From germline, CDR1 is KGHDR and CDR2 SFDVKD. The germline V and J ends were trimmed by 5 bases and 2 bases, with 11 bases remaining between them. The CDR3 is 14 amino acids. The entry originates in a study of blood T cells in healthy people across ages. The authors ran a second PCR of about 7 to 12 cycles using a sample-barcoded 5' primer and a J-beta primer mix. Via MiXCR, TCRdb re-called the 5' RACE reads, giving one row per CDR3 protein. In the table there are about 1.5 million distinct CDR3 sequences, 42% of which are singletons.

The V gene is TRBV24-1, the J gene TRBJ1-2, with no clear D. Sequencing used blood. The receptor's source is a woman aged 18-29 years in good health. DNA of the CDR3: TGTGCCACCAGTGGGGCCCGGATAAACTATGGCTACACCTTC. This codes for CATSGARINYGYTF.